This T cell receptor beta chain was identified in a study of early T cells in non-severe SARS-CoV-2 infection. Study background: The chains were unpaired, and the sequenced material was bulk RNA from unsorted whole blood.

As for this clonotype: Its antigen is undetermined.

The ends lost 2 bases at V and 3 bases at J; junction bases unmatched: 2. The CDR3 is 14 amino acids. Germline V gene data show CDR1 as MNHNY and CDR2 as SVGAGI (reference sequence). General study results and limits: VDJdb matching favored anti-spike CD8 responses, missing private and CD4 specificities.

Unique molecular identifiers (one per individual cDNA molecule) were attached. MiXCR, applied by TCRdb to the 5' RACE reads, yields one record per CDR3 protein. The data show 20,000 to 25,000 distinct CDR3 sequences, with 5% to 5.5% seen just once and 9.5% to 12% held by the top ten. What was sequenced was whole blood. The chain couples TRBV6-6 to TRBJ1-1; 8 bases are shared with TRBD1. This receptor was taken from an adult who was a healthcare worker with PCR-confirmed SARS-CoV-2 infection or an uninfected control (not recorded which). CDR3 sequence: CASSYPTGDTEAFF. The CDR3 DNA reads as TGTGCCAGCAGTTACCCGACAGGGGACACTGAAGCTTTCTTT.